Presented here are 5 T cell receptor beta chains from one specimen sequenced in a study of T cell changes during pregnancy in multiple sclerosis. Profiled with immunoSEQ multiplex PCR; TCRdb holds only in-frame clones, not every one. The sample carries tens of thousands of clones, around 90% recorded once. The sequenced sample was CD4+ T cells from peripheral blood mononuclear cells, obtained in the third trimester of pregnancy. The receptor set was obtained from a female donor with multiple sclerosis, enrolled in a pregnancy study.

The rearrangement uses TRBV15 and TRBJ2-7; D unresolved. Germline values: CDR1 LNHNV, CDR2 YYDKDF (reference sequence). The germline V and J ends were trimmed by 1 base and 0 bases, with 10 bases remaining between them. The CDR3 is 15 residues long. CDR3 region: CATSRVREHSYEQYF. In DNA form, the CDR3 reads TGTGCCACCAGCAGAGTAAGAGAGCACTCCTACGAGCAGTACTTC.

The rearrangement uses TRBV5-6 and TRBJ2-5; D gene uncertain. The germline V and J ends were trimmed by 3 bases and 1 base, with 13 bases remaining between them. The length of the CDR3 is 15 residues. Germline assignment: CDR1 SGHDT and CDR2 YYEEEE. DNA for the CDR3: TGTGCCAGCAGCTCCCCGGGTTTCACCCAAGAGACCCAGTACTTC. The encoded protein is CASSSPGFTQETQYF.

This clone was counted once. The rearrangement uses TRBV6-5 and TRBJ2-5; 8 bases match TRBD2. Germline V lookup: CDR1 MNHEY, CDR2 SVGAGI. J was trimmed by 2 bases and V by 8 bases; bases with no gene match: 7. The CDR3 is 14 residues long. CDR3: CASLLGGDQETQYF. CDR3 nucleotides: TGTGCCAGCCTGCTCGGGGGGGATCAAGAGACCCAGTACTTC.

The chain is built from TRBV5-4 and TRBJ2-7; D may be TRBD1 (5 bases). CDR3 length: 15 amino acids. V gave up 4 bases and J gave up 2 bases, with 16 bases separating them. CDR1 and CDR2 (germline): SGHNT, YYREEE (reference sequence). The CDR3 DNA sequence: TGTGCCAGCAGCGCCGGTGGCAGGGCCCCCTACGAGCAGTACTTC. Protein sequence: CASSAGGRAPYEQYF.

The rearrangement uses TRBV9 and TRBJ2-1, with D maybe TRBD2 (6 bases). Germline V gives CDR1 SGDLS, CDR2 YYNGEE. The CDR3 runs 15 residues. V was shortened by 6 bases and J by 3 bases, with 16 bases between the two germline ends. The CDR3 reads CASTPPGGHYNEQFF. In DNA form, the CDR3 reads TGTGCCAGCACACCCCCCGGGGGTCACTACAATGAGCAGTTCTTC. The whole variable domain, filled in from reference TRBV9 and TRBJ2-1, reads DSGVTQTPKHLITATGQRVTLRCSPRSGDLSVYWYQQSLDQGLQFLIQYYNGEERAKGNILERFSAQQFPDLHSELNLSSLELGDSALYFCASTPPGGHYNEQFFGPGTRLTVL.